The 30 T cell receptor beta chains given below trace back to one sample, sequenced in a study of cytomegalovirus exposure and HLA in healthy donors. Sequencing used immunoSEQ multiplex PCR; TCRdb keeps in-frame clones, though not all of them. The sample shows fewer than 200,000 clones, 86% of them seen only once. The specimen was PBMCs. These TCRs come from a man younger than 40 in good health and CMV-seropositive.

The chain has TRBV2 and TRBJ2-3, with TRBD1 matching over 7 bases. V was pared by 1 base and J by 2 bases, with 3 bases of the junction left unmatched. This CDR3 region has 15 residues. The germline V gene encodes CDR1 SNHLY and CDR2 FYNNEI. This chain's CDR3 is CASSEEQGITDTQYF. DNA for the CDR3: TGTGCCAGCAGTGAAGAACAGGGGATCACAGATACGCAGTATTTT.

This clone was picked up one time. The J gene is TRBJ1-5, the V gene TRBV6-5, with D possibly matching TRBD1 (5 bases). CDR3 size: 15 residues. Germline CDR1 MNHEY, CDR2 SVGAGI. V was pared by 2 bases and J by 5 bases, with 13 bases between. The CDR3 DNA follows: TGTGCCAGCAGTTACGGGGGAACCGGACATCAGCCCCAGCATTTT. This gives the protein CASSYGGTGHQPQHF.

The J gene is TRBJ2-7, the V gene TRBV11-3, with TRBD2 matching 8 bases. Germline loops: CDR1 SGHNT, CDR2 YENEEA. The CDR3 is made up of 16 amino acids. The junction had 4 bases not matched to a gene; V was cut back by 0 bases and J by 0 bases. CDR3 sequence reads: CASSLDGLAGSYEQYF. The CDR3 DNA reads as TGTGCCAGCAGCTTAGATGGGCTAGCGGGCTCCTACGAGCAGTACTTC.

The rearrangement uses TRBV11-2 and TRBJ2-1; 12 positions match TRBD2. The CDR3 loop spans 18 amino acids. V dropped 0 bases and J dropped 9; count of bases not matched to a gene: 12. The germline gives CDR1 SGHAT, CDR2 FQNNGV. As DNA, the CDR3 is TGTGCCAGCAGCTTAGATCGGATTAGGCTAGCGGGGGGGATTGAGCAGTTCTTC. Encoded protein: CASSLDRIRLAGGIEQFF.

The rearrangement joins TRBV4-3 to TRBJ2-7, with 7 bases identical to TRBD1. The CDR3 has 16 residues. Trimming removed 3 bases from V and 2 bases from J; junction bases left unmatched: 10. CDR1 is LGHNA, CDR2 YSLEER, per germline. The CDR3 spells CASSHLGTAEPYEQYF. DNA of the CDR3: TGCGCCAGCAGCCATCTTGGGACAGCGGAACCCTACGAGCAGTACTTC.

The V call is TRBV6-4, the J call TRBJ2-3, with 12 bases lining up with TRBD2. Looked up from germline, CDR1 is MRHNA and CDR2 is SNTAGT. The trim removed 4 bases at V and 4 bases at J, leaving 6 bases unmatched. There are 16 residues in the CDR3. For the CDR3, the DNA is TGTGCCAGCAGTGCCACTAGCGGGAGGAATCCAGATACGCAGTATTTT. Its translation: CASSATSGRNPDTQYF.

This clone appeared once. The genes are TRBV6-5 and TRBJ2-5; D might be TRBD2 (6 bases). The V gene lost 4 bases and the J gene lost 2 bases, with 11 bases spanning the gap. This CDR3 spans 14 amino acids. Looked up from germline, CDR1 is MNHEY and CDR2 is SVGAGI. The CDR3 nucleotides read TGTGCCAGCAGTTCTCCAGGGAGGCAAGAGACCCAGTACTTC. This sequence encodes CASSSPGRQETQYF.

V usage is TRBV5-1 and J usage is TRBJ1-1; a weak D match, TRBD1 (5 bases). The germline V gene encodes CDR1 SGHRS and CDR2 YFSETQ. The CDR3 length is 13 residues. V was cut by 4 bases and J by 3 bases, with 10 bases left in between. The CDR3 coding sequence is TGCGCCAGCAGCCCGGACACTTACACTGAAGCTTTCTTT. Its translation is CASSPDTYTEAFF.

The chain joins TRBV5-6 to TRBJ2-4; D may be TRBD2 (5 bases). V was shortened by 6 bases and J by 12 bases, with 10 bases between the two germline ends. The germline V gene encodes CDR1 SGHDT and CDR2 YYEEEE. This CDR3 has 10 amino acids. The CDR3 DNA reads as TGTGCCAGCATCCGGGGAAATCAGTACTTC. Translated: CASIRGNQYF.

On this clone: In the same sample, other DNA sequences code for this CDR3. The chain recombines TRBV27 with TRBJ2-3, with a weak D call TRBD2 (5 bases). The ends were cut back, 2 bases at V and 0 bases at J, with 6 bases in the middle. CDR1 and CDR2 from the germline V gene are MNHEY and SMNVEV (reference sequence). This CDR3 is built from 14 residues. CDR3 region: CASSLRGSTDTQYF. CDR3 in DNA: TGTGCCAGCAGTTTACGCGGGAGCACAGATACGCAGTATTTT.

The DNA for the CDR3 is TGCGCCAGCAGCCCCCCCGGGGGGTTCCCCTCTGGGGCCAACGTCCTGACTTTC. Protein: CASSPPGGFPSGANVLTF. The J gene is TRBJ2-6, the V gene TRBV4-1, with 7 positions matching TRBD2. The J segment lost 0 bases and the V segment lost 4 bases, leaving 9 bases of the junction unmatched. The CDR3 covers 18 residues. Looked up from germline, CDR1 is MGHRA and CDR2 is YSYEKL.

This clone was counted only a few times. V and J are TRBV27 and TRBJ2-7; D is perhaps TRBD2 (6 bases). This CDR3 comprises 14 residues. CDR1 and CDR2 (germline): MNHEY, SMNVEV (reference sequence). Trimming pared 3 bases from V and 3 bases from J, leaving 12 bases between. The CDR3 DNA is TGTGCCAGCAGTTTCGGGACTTTGGGCTACGAGCAGTACTTC. Protein sequence: CASSFGTLGYEQYF.

The chain carries TRBV6-1 and TRBJ1-5; D is perhaps TRBD1 (6 bases). The V gene lost 6 bases and the J gene lost 6 bases, with 12 bases spanning the gap. This CDR3 is built from 13 residues. Germline-derived CDR1 and CDR2 are MNHNS and SASEGT. The CDR3 reads CASRVDRIQPQHF. The CDR3 bases are TGTGCCAGCAGAGTTGACAGGATTCAGCCCCAGCATTTT.

V gene TRBV9 combines with J gene TRBJ2-3; D is ambiguous. The CDR3 runs 15 residues. CDR1 and CDR2 (germline): SGDLS, YYNGEE. Trimming removed 2 bases from V and 3 bases from J, with 13 bases in between. CDR3 coding DNA: TGTGCCAGCAGCGTGCCTAGTGGAGAGACAGATACGCAGTATTTT. It translates to CASSVPSGETDTQYF.

The chain is built from TRBV11-3 and TRBJ2-3; possible D gene TRBD1, 6 bases. Germline V gene data show CDR1 as SGHNT and CDR2 as YENEEA. V lost 4 bases, J lost 4 bases, and 15 bases lay in between. This CDR3 has 15 residues. The CDR3 DNA sequence: TGTGCCAGCAGCTCGCACGGGACATCGTCAGATACGCAGTATTTT. The encoded protein is CASSSHGTSSDTQYF. The full variable domain, completed using reference TRBV11-3 and TRBJ2-3, is EAGVVQSPRYKIIEKKQPVAFWCNPISGHNTLYWYLQNLGQGPELLIRYENEEAVDDSQLPKDRFSAERLKGVDSTLKIQPAELGDSAVYLCASSSHGTSSDTQYFGPGTRLTVL.

The rearrangement uses TRBV9 and TRBJ1-5; weak D call: TRBD1 (6 bases). Germline CDR1 reads SGDLS; CDR2 reads YYNGEE. The CDR3 covers 14 residues. Trimming stripped 3 bases from V and 1 base from J, with 8 bases between. The CDR3 nucleotides read TGTGCCAGCAGCGCGGGACACAGCAATCAGCCCCAGCATTTT. This sequence encodes CASSAGHSNQPQHF.

This chain joins TRBV4-3 and TRBJ2-1; TRBD1 is a possible D gene (6 bases). V was clipped by 5 bases and J by 0 bases, with 11 bases between them. CDR3 length equals 15 residues. Germline CDR1 is LGHNA and CDR2 is YSLEER. For the CDR3, the DNA is TGCGCCAGCAGCACAGGGACACGCTCCTACAATGAGCAGTTCTTC. Amino acids: CASSTGTRSYNEQFF.

V gene TRBV19 combines with J gene TRBJ1-1, with D uncertain. The CDR3 is 16 residues long. The V end was cut by 3 bases, the J end by 4 bases, with 18 bases between. Germline assignment: CDR1 LNHDA and CDR2 SQIVND (reference sequence). The CDR3 loop is CASSMRRMGVSTEAFF. Here the CDR3 DNA reads TGTGCCAGTAGTATGAGGAGAATGGGTGTAAGCACTGAAGCTTTCTTT.

This chain's CDR3 is CASSRSGDYTF. The CDR3 region has the DNA TGTGCCAGCAGCAGATCAGGGGACTACACCTTC. This chain joins TRBV11-2 and TRBJ1-2; weak D call: TRBD1 (6 bases). Germline V gene data show CDR1 as SGHAT and CDR2 as FQNNGV. The CDR3 sequence is 11 residues long. The V gene lost 5 bases and the J gene lost 10 bases, with 11 bases spanning the gap. The variable domain in full, completed from reference TRBV11-2 and TRBJ1-2, reads EAGVAQSPRYKIIEKRQSVAFWCNPISGHATLYWYQQILGQGPKLLIQFQNNGVVDDSQLPKDRFSAERLKGVDSTLKIQPAKLEDSAVYLCASSRSGDYTFGSGTRLTVV.

The rearrangement links TRBV7-3 to TRBJ2-1, with 8 bases that match TRBD2. The CDR3 runs to 15 residues. The V gene's germline CDR1 is SGHTA and CDR2 FQGTGA. The V segment lost 5 bases and the J segment 0 bases; nucleotides outside the gene matches: 3. CDR3 coding DNA: TGTGCCAGCAGCCAGCGGGAGATCTCCTACAATGAGCAGTTCTTC. Its translation is CASSQREISYNEQFF.

The gene calls are TRBV6-5 and TRBJ1-4, with D uncertain. The CDR3 has 13 amino acids. Germline V gene sequence: CDR1 MNHEY, CDR2 SVGAGI. The V gene lost 3 bases and the J gene lost 6 bases, with 8 bases spanning the gap. CDR3 in amino acids: CASSYGEDEKLFF. CDR3 coding DNA: TGTGCCAGCAGTTATGGGGAAGATGAAAAACTGTTTTTT.

This chain joins TRBV7-3 and TRBJ2-1; 11 bases line up with TRBD2. This CDR3 spans 15 amino acids. The germline V gene has CDR1 SGHTA and CDR2 FQGTGA. V was clipped by 4 bases and J by 8 bases; unmatched bases: 7. The CDR3 is CASSSELAGAHEQFF. The CDR3 coding sequence is TGTGCCAGCAGCTCCGAACTAGCGGGAGCCCATGAGCAGTTCTTC.

The chain uses TRBV19 and TRBJ2-3; tentatively, D is TRBD2 (5 bases). V lost 4 bases and J lost 0, with 11 bases in between. This CDR3 comprises 15 residues. Germline CDR1 LNHDA, CDR2 SQIVND (reference sequence). This CDR3 is CASSTHSASTDTQYF. CDR3 DNA sequence: TGTGCCAGTAGTACCCATAGCGCAAGCACAGATACGCAGTATTTT.

The table lists this clone with a count of one. The chain has TRBV9 and TRBJ2-1; 7 positions agree with TRBD2. CDR1 is SGDLS and CDR2 is YYNGEE in the germline V gene. There are 15 residues in the CDR3. Losses at the gene ends were 0 bases for V and 12 bases for J; bases not matched to a gene: 12. The CDR3 DNA follows: TGTGCCAGCAGCGTAGCGGGAGGATCCCATTGGGGGCAGTTCTTC. Protein product: CASSVAGGSHWGQFF.

The rearrangement joins TRBV19 to TRBJ1-2; D unresolved. The CDR3 has 13 amino acids. CDR1 LNHDA and CDR2 SQIVND come from the germline V gene (reference sequence). Trimming shortened V by 9 bases and J by 0 bases, and 11 bases separated the two germline ends. In DNA form, the CDR3 reads TGTGCCAGCAGACCGAGGACTAACTATGGCTACACCTTC. Amino acids: CASRPRTNYGYTF.

The chain carries TRBV5-1 and TRBJ2-7, with 11 bases lining up with TRBD1. V shed 1 base and J 0 bases; nucleotides not matched to a gene: 21. Germline V gene data show CDR1 as SGHRS and CDR2 as YFSETQ. This CDR3 has 22 amino acids. The CDR3 DNA sequence: TGCGCCAGCAGCTTGACCCCCGGGCGATGGACAGGGGGCGGACTAGTCTCCTACGAGCAGTACTTC. Residues: CASSLTPGRWTGGGLVSYEQYF.

The chain is built from TRBV29-1 and TRBJ2-5; D perhaps matches TRBD2 (5 bases). Trimming cost V 4 bases and J 9 bases, with 18 bases left between them. This CDR3 spans 13 amino acids. CDR1 and CDR2 from the germline V gene are SQVTM and ANQGSEA. For the CDR3, the DNA is TGCAGCGTTGGTGGGAGCCCGAATTTGGCCCAGTACTTC. This sequence encodes CSVGGSPNLAQYF.

In its sample, this clone was seen a few times. The V gene is TRBV2, the J gene TRBJ2-5, with TRBD2 matching over 8 bases. Germline V gene sequence: CDR1 SNHLY, CDR2 FYNNEI. The CDR3 is 14 amino acids. J gave up 4 bases and V 6 bases, and 7 bases lay outside the gene matches. The CDR3, as DNA: TGTGCCAGCAGGGACCAAAGCGGGAGAGAGACCCAGTACTTC. Amino acid sequence: CASRDQSGRETQYF.

This clone was counted ten times or more. The chain joins TRBV6-4 to TRBJ2-3; 10 bases are a match to TRBD1. The CDR3 contains 14 residues. The V segment lost 3 bases and the J segment 4 bases; nucleotides outside the gene matches: 1. Germline V gene lookup returns CDR1 MRHNA and CDR2 SNTAGT. The CDR3 sequence is CASSEGTGADTQYF. The CDR3 nucleotides read TGTGCCAGCAGTGAGGGGACAGGGGCAGATACGCAGTATTTT.

This clone occurred a few times. The chain combines TRBV7-3 with TRBJ2-2; D uncertain. This CDR3 contains 18 residues. Trimming pared 0 bases from V and 1 base from J, leaving 15 bases between. CDR1 is SGHTA and CDR2 is FQGTGA in the germline V gene. The CDR3 nucleotides are TGTGCCAGCAGCTTAACCCGGGCCCAGAGTAGGAACACCGGGGAGCTGTTTTTT. This translates into CASSLTRAQSRNTGELFF. Together with reference TRBV7-3 and TRBJ2-2, the CDR3 gives the full variable domain: GAGVSQTPSNKVTEKGKYVELRCDPISGHTALYWYRQSLGQGPEFLIYFQGTGAADDSGLPNDRFFAVRPEGSVSTLKIQRTERGDSAVYLCASSLTRAQSRNTGELFFGEGSRLTVL.